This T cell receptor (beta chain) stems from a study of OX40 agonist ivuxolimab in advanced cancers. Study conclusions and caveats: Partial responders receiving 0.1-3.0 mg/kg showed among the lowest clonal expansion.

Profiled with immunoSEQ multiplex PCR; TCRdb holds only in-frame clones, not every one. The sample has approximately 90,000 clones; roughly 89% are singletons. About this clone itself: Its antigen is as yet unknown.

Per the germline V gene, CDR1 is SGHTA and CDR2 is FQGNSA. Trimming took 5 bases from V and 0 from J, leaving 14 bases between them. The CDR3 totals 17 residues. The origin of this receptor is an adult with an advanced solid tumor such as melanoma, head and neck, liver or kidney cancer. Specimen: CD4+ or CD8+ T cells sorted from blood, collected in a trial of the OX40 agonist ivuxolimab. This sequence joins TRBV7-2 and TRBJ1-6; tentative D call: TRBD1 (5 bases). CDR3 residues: CASSLGDRGSYNSPLHF. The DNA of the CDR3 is TGTGCCAGCAGCCTTGGAGACAGAGGCTCCTATAATTCACCCCTCCACTTT.